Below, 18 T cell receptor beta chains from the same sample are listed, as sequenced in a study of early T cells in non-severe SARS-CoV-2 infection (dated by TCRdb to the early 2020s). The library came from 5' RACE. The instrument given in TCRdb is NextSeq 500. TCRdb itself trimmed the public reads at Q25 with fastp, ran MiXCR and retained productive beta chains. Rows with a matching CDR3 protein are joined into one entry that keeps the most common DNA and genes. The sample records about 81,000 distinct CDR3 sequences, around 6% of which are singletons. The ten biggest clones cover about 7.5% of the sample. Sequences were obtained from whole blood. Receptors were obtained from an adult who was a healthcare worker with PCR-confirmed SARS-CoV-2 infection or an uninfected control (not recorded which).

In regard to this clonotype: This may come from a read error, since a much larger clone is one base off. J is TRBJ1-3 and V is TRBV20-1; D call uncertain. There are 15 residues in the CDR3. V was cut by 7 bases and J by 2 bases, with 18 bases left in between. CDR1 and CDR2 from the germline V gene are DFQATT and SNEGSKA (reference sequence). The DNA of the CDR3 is TGCAGTGTCATACCCTCAACTCGGGCTGGAAACACCATATATTTT. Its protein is CSVIPSTRAGNTIYF.

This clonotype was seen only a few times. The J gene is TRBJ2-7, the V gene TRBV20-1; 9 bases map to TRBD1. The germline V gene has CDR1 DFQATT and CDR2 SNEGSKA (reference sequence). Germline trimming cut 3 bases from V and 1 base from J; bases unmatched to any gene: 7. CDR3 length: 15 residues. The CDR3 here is CSARSGTGQSYEQYF. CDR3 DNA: TGCAGTGCTAGGTCCGGGACAGGGCAATCCTACGAGCAGTACTTC.

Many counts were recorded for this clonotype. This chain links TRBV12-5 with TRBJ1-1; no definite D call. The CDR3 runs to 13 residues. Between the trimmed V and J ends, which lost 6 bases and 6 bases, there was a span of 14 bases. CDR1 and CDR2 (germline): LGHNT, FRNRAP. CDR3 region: CASGHRAGSEAFF. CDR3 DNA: TGTGCTAGTGGCCACCGGGCCGGCTCTGAAGCTTTCTTT.

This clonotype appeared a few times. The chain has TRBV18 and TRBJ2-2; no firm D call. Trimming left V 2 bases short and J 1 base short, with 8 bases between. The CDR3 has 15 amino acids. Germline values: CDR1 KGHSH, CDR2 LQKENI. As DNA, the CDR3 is TGTGCCAGCTCACCATCCGGGCAGAACACCGGGGAGCTGTTTTTT. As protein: CASSPSGQNTGELFF.

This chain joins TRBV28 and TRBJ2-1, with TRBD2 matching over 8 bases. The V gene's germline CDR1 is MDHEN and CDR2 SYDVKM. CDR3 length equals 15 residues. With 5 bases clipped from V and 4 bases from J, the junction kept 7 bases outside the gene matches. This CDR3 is CASSRERGPYNEQFF. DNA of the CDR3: TGTGCCAGCAGTCGAGAGCGGGGGCCTTACAATGAGCAGTTCTTC.

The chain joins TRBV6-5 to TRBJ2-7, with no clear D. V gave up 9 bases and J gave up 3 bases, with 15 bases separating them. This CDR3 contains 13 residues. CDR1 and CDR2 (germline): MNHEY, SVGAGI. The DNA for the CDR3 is TGTGCCAGTAAGCGTTCGGCCGTCTACGAGCAGTACTTC. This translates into CASKRSAVYEQYF.

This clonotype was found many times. The chain's CDR3 is CSVDNFSGVETQYF. The CDR3 nucleotides read TGCAGCGTTGACAATTTTTCCGGGGTGGAGACCCAGTACTTC. This chain joins TRBV29-1 and TRBJ2-5, with D possibly matching TRBD2 (5 bases). Germline CDR1 and CDR2: SQVTM and ANQGSEA. The CDR3 contains 14 residues. V was shortened by 3 bases and J by 5 bases, with 16 bases between the two germline ends.

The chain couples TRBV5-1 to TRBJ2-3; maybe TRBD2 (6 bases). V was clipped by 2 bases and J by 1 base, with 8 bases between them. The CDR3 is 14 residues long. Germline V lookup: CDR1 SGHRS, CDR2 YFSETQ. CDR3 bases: TGCGCCAGCAGCTTCCGGGAGCGCACAGATACGCAGTATTTT. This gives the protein CASSFRERTDTQYF.

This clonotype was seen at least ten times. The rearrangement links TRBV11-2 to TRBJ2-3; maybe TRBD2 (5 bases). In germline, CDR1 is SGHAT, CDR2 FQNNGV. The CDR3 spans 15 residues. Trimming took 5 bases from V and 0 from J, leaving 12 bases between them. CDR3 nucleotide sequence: TGTGCCAGCAGCGTTCAGCGGACTAGCACAGATACGCAGTATTTT. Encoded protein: CASSVQRTSTDTQYF.

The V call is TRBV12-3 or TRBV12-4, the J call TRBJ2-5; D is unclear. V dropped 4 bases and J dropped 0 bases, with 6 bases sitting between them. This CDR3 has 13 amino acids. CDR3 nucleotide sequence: TGTGCCAGCAGTTCCTCAAACCAAGAGACCCAGTACTTC. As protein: CASSSSNQETQYF.

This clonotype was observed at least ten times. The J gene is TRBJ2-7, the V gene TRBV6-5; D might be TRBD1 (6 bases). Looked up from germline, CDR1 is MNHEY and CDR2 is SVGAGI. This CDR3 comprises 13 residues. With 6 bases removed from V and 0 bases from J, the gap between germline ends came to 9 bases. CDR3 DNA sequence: TGTGCCAGCAGACCGGACAGCTCCTACGAGCAGTACTTC. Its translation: CASRPDSSYEQYF.

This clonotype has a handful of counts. The CDR3 DNA reads TGTGCCAGCAGCCTATGGGACAGTGAAGCTTTCTTT. Translated, it gives CASSLWDSEAFF. This chain links TRBV5-5 with TRBJ1-1; 7 nucleotides align to TRBD1. Per the germline V gene, CDR1 is SGHKS and CDR2 is YYEKEE (reference sequence). V lost 4 bases, J lost 7 bases, and 4 bases stayed unmatched. This CDR3 spans 12 amino acids. Based on the CDR3 plus reference TRBV5-5 and TRBJ1-1, the full variable domain is DAGVTQSPTHLIKTRGQQVTLRCSPISGHKSVSWYQQVLGQGPQFIFQYYEKEERGRGNFPDRFSARQFPNYSSELNVNALLLGDSALYLCASSLWDSEAFFGQGTRLTVV.

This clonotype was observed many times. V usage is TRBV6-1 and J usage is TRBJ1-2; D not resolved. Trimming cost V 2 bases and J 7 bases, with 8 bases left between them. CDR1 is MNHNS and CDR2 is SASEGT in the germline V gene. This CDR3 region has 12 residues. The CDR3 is CASSERGFGYTF. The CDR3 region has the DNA TGTGCCAGCAGTGAAAGAGGTTTTGGCTACACCTTC.

The CDR3 protein is CASSQDSNQPQHF. CDR3 DNA: TGTGCCAGCAGCCAAGATAGCAATCAGCCCCAGCATTTT. The V and J genes are TRBV4-2 and TRBJ1-5; D unclear. Germline CDR1 reads LGHNA; CDR2 reads YNFKEQ. The CDR3 has 13 amino acids. Deletions cut 0 bases from V and 0 bases from J, with 0 bases between.

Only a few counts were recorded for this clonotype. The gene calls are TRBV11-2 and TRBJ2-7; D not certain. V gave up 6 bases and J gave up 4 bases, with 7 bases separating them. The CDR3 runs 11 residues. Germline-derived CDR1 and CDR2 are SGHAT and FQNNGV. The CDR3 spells CASRRKYEQYF. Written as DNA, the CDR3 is TGTGCCAGCAGGCGAAAGTACGAGCAGTACTTC.

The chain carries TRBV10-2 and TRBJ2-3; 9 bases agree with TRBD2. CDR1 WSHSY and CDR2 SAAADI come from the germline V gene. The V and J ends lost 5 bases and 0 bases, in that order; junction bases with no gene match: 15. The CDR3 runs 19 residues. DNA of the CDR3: TGCGCCAGCAGTCCGACTAGCGGACGATATCATGTTAGCACAGATACGCAGTATTTT. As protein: CASSPTSGRYHVSTDTQYF.

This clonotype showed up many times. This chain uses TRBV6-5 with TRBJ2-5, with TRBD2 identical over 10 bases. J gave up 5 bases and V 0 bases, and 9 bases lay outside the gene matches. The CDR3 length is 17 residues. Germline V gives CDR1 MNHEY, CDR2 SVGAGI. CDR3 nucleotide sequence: TGTGCCAGCAGTTACTCTGGAGCGGGGGGGCAGTTGGAGACCCAGTACTTC. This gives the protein CASSYSGAGGQLETQYF.

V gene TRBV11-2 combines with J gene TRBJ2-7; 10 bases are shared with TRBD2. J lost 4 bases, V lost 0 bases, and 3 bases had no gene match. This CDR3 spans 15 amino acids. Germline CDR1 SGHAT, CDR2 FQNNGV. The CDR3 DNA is TGTGCCAGCAGCTTAGACAGCGGGAGGGGATACGAGCAGTACTTC. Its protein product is CASSLDSGRGYEQYF. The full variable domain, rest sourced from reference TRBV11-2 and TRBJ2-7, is EAGVAQSPRYKIIEKRQSVAFWCNPISGHATLYWYQQILGQGPKLLIQFQNNGVVDDSQLPKDRFSAERLKGVDSTLKIQPAKLEDSAVYLCASSLDSGRGYEQYFGPGTRLTVT.